Sequencing of this T cell receptor beta chain was carried out in a study of OX40 agonist ivuxolimab in advanced cancers. Study-wide context: The dose-escalation cohort was roughly 83% male, with a mean age of around 54 years, ranging about 20 to 85.

This clone is a singleton in its sample. Clones were sequenced by immunoSEQ multiplex PCR, and TCRdb holds only the in-frame ones, with some missing. The repertoire has fewer than 55,000 clones, over 70% of them found once; the top ten carry 9.5% to 15%. Germline loops: CDR1 SNHLY, CDR2 FYNNEI. CDR3 length: 15 residues. Deletions cut 4 bases from V and 8 bases from J, with 20 bases between. V usage is TRBV2 and J usage is TRBJ1-2, with D tentatively TRBD1 (5 bases). The receptor comes from an adult with an advanced solid tumor such as melanoma, head and neck, liver or kidney cancer. The sequencing used CD4+ or CD8+ T cells sorted from blood, collected in a trial of the OX40 agonist ivuxolimab. The CDR3 region is CASSAATGVKGGYTF. CDR3 nucleotide sequence: TGTGCCAGCAGTGCCGCGACGGGGGTGAAGGGGGGCTACACCTTC.